This T cell receptor (beta chain) originates from a study of control samples from healthy donors and cancer patients. The germline gives CDR1 SGHTA, CDR2 FQGTGA. Trimming removed 1 base from V and 3 bases from J, with 6 bases in between. This CDR3 comprises 13 residues. Assay: immunoSEQ multiplex PCR; the TCRdb copy retains only in-frame clones and omits some. The sample has some 120,000 clones; about 95% are singletons. The sequenced sample consisted of blood. The chain uses TRBV7-3 and TRBJ1-1; D gene unclear. The TCR sequence derives from a man aged 30 to 45 in good health. This chain's CDR3 is CASSLNGYTEAFF. DNA of the CDR3: TGTGCCAGCAGCTTAAACGGATACACTGAAGCTTTCTTT.